The 32 T cell receptor beta chains listed next were all sequenced from one sample in a study of T cells in Graves' hyperthyroidism and ophthalmopathy (dated by TCRdb to between 2018 and 2021). Library construction relied on multiplex PCR. Sequencing took place on an Illumina HiSeq 2000. Amplification of TCR beta CDR3 regions was carried out from RNA transcripts. For the first round of RT-PCR on the TCR CDR3, the HTBI primer set was used together with the Qiagen OneStep RT-PCR kit. TCRdb handled the public reads itself, with Q25 trimming in fastp and clone calling in MiXCR, and kept productive beta chains. Duplicate CDR3 protein sequences are folded into a single record with the most common DNA and genes. For this sample the table gives about 530,000 distinct CDR3 sequences, of which under 20% were detected only once. The ten largest clones add up to approximately 18% of the sample. The sample was blood. These TCRs come from a woman aged 18 to 35 with Graves' ophthalmopathy.

This clonotype occurred a few times. This chain uses TRBV29-1 with TRBJ1-2, with D possibly being TRBD1 (5 bases). The CDR3 consists of 14 residues. In germline, CDR1 is SQVTM, CDR2 ANQGSEA. V lost 3 bases and J 5 bases, leaving 16 bases between the germline ends. The CDR3 coding sequence is TGCAGCGTTGAGACGGCCAGGGATAAGTATGGCTACACCTTC. This encodes CSVETARDKYGYTF.

There are many counts of this clonotype. The J gene is TRBJ1-6, the V gene TRBV30; D is ambiguous. The germline V and J ends were trimmed by 5 bases and 8 bases, with 13 bases remaining between them. This CDR3 is 13 amino acids long. Germline lookup yields CDR1 GTSNPN and CDR2 SVGIG (reference sequence). CDR3 nucleotide sequence: TGTGCCTGGCGTTGGGGTTCGGATTCACCCCTCCACTTT. It codes for CAWRWGSDSPLHF.

This clonotype was observed a few times. The CDR3 DNA sequence: TGCAGCGTTGTCCCAACTCTCTCCAACTACGAGCAGTACTTC. This translates into CSVVPTLSNYEQYF. This chain joins TRBV29-1 and TRBJ2-7; D gene ambiguous. Germline loops: CDR1 SQVTM, CDR2 ANQGSEA. The length of the CDR3 is 14 residues. The germline V and J ends were trimmed by 4 bases and 3 bases, with 16 bases remaining between them.

V gene TRBV4-1 combines with J gene TRBJ1-5; 11 bases align to TRBD1. The J segment lost 3 bases and the V segment lost 4 bases, leaving 8 bases of the junction unmatched. Germline lookup yields CDR1 MGHRA and CDR2 YSYEKL. The CDR3 loop spans 17 amino acids. In nucleotides, the CDR3 is TGCGCCAGCAGCCGGGGGACAGGGGGGGAACACAATCAGCCCCAGCATTTT. As protein: CASSRGTGGEHNQPQHF.

This chain joins TRBV9 and TRBJ1-2, with D tentatively TRBD1 (5 bases). CDR1 is SGDLS and CDR2 is YYNGEE in the germline V gene. CDR3 length: 15 amino acids. V lost 3 bases and J lost 5, with 17 bases in between. The CDR3 here is CASSGGETAAYGYTF. In DNA, the CDR3 is TGTGCCAGCAGCGGGGGGGAGACAGCCGCGTATGGCTACACCTTC.

There are many counts of this clonotype. V gene TRBV6-1 combines with J gene TRBJ2-7, with 9 nucleotides matching TRBD1. Germline V lookup: CDR1 MNHNS, CDR2 SASEGT. The CDR3 spans 14 residues. With V trimmed by 8 bases and J by 6 bases, 11 bases remained unmatched. The CDR3: CASSSGTGSGEQYF. Here the CDR3 DNA reads TGTGCCAGCTCTTCCGGGACAGGGTCGGGCGAGCAGTACTTC.

There are many counts of this clonotype. This chain connects TRBV20-1 to TRBJ2-3; D may be TRBD1 (6 bases). There are 13 residues in the CDR3. Looked up from germline, CDR1 is DFQATT and CDR2 is SNEGSKA (reference sequence). V lost 3 bases to trimming and J lost 9 bases, with 16 bases between them. The CDR3 here is CSAREEFGGTQYF. CDR3 nucleotides: TGCAGTGCTAGGGAAGAGTTTGGGGGCACGCAGTATTTT.

Comment on this clonotype: Relative to the germline gene, one junction end is altered; a read error may explain this. The chain uses TRBV19 and TRBJ2-7; TRBD2 agrees at 10 bases. This CDR3 contains 14 residues. Germline values: CDR1 LNHDA, CDR2 SQIVND (reference sequence). CDR3: CASSIAGGSYEQYF. The CDR3, as DNA: TGTGCCAGTAGCATAGCGGGAGGCTCCTACGAGCAGTACTTC.

This clonotype was observed at least ten times. The chain employs TRBV3-1 and TRBJ2-7; 8 bases are shared with TRBD1. The CDR3 loop spans 14 amino acids. After removal of 0 bases from V and 6 bases from J, the junction contained 4 bases not matched to a gene. Germline V gene lookup returns CDR1 LGHDT and CDR2 YNNKEL (reference sequence). This CDR3 is CASSQEDRDPEQYF. Here the CDR3 DNA reads TGTGCCAGCAGCCAAGAGGACAGGGATCCCGAGCAGTACTTC.

There are a few counts of this clonotype. The chain has TRBV5-1 and TRBJ2-6; TRBD2 might be the D (6 bases). V lost 6 bases and J lost 0, with 19 bases in between. Germline CDR1 SGHRS, CDR2 YFSETQ. CDR3 length: 18 amino acids. CDR3: CASTSDGGLVSGANVLTF. The CDR3 DNA reads TGCGCCAGCACCTCTGATGGGGGACTTGTCTCTGGGGCCAACGTCCTGACTTTC.

This clonotype was observed many times. The V gene is TRBV30, the J gene TRBJ2-3; D remains unclear. Germline lookup yields CDR1 GTSNPN and CDR2 SVGIG (reference sequence). The CDR3 contains 10 residues. The ends were cut back, 2 bases at V and 3 bases at J, with 0 bases in the middle. CDR3 region: CAWSTDTQYF. The DNA for the CDR3 is TGTGCCTGGAGTACAGATACGCAGTATTTT. The full variable domain, with the rest looked up from reference TRBV30 and TRBJ2-3, is SQTIHQWPATLVQPVGSPLSLECTVEGTSNPNLYWYRQAAGRGLQLLFYSVGIGQISSEVPQNLSASRPQDRQFILSSKKLLLSDSGFYLCAWSTDTQYFGPGTRLTVL.

This clonotype was seen repeatedly, ten times or more. The chain employs TRBV20-1 and TRBJ1-5; the match to TRBD1 covers 7 bases. Germline assignment: CDR1 DFQATT and CDR2 SNEGSKA (reference sequence). CDR3 length: 16 residues. V shed 0 bases, J shed 3 bases, and the junction held 8 bases outside the gene matches. The CDR3 bases are TGCAGTGCTAGAGATGGGCGGACAGGCTACAATCAGCCCCAGCATTTT. Translated, it gives CSARDGRTGYNQPQHF.

This clonotype was detected only a few times. As the CDR3 is not closed by the conserved phenylalanine or tryptophan, this likely results from a read error. The V call is TRBV5-1, the J call TRBJ1-1, with TRBD1 identical over 9 bases. V was clipped by 0 bases and J by 3 bases; unmatched bases: 9. Germline CDR1 SGHRS, CDR2 YFSETQ. This CDR3 spans 17 amino acids. The CDR3 coding sequence is TGCGCCAGCAGCTTGGAGGGGACAGGGCAGAGCTACACTGAAGCTTTCCTT. It specifies CASSLEGTGQSYTEAFL.

Ten or more counts support this clonotype. V gene TRBV20-1 combines with J gene TRBJ2-1; D call uncertain. Germline CDR1 is DFQATT and CDR2 is SNEGSKA (reference sequence). The CDR3 is 15 amino acids. Trimming stripped 0 bases from V and 0 bases from J, with 9 bases between. DNA of the CDR3: TGCAGTGCTAGAGATTCCCGGAGCTCCTACAATGAGCAGTTCTTC. It is translated as CSARDSRSSYNEQFF.

There are many counts of this clonotype. The chain couples TRBV28 to TRBJ2-1, with 9 bases matching TRBD1. The CDR3 sequence is 17 residues long. V shed 6 bases, J shed 6 bases, and the junction held 15 bases outside the gene matches. In germline, CDR1 is MDHEN, CDR2 SYDVKM. The CDR3 region has the DNA TGTGCCAGCAGGGGGACCGAGGGACAGGGAATAAGCAATGAGCAGTTCTTC. It specifies CASRGTEGQGISNEQFF.

The genes are TRBV27 and TRBJ2-3; no reliable D call. Germline V gene data show CDR1 as MNHEY and CDR2 as SMNVEV (reference sequence). CDR3 length: 15 amino acids. V gave up 4 bases and J gave up 2 bases, with 13 bases separating them. This chain's CDR3 is CASSSLAEITDTQYF. Here the CDR3 DNA reads TGTGCCAGCAGTTCCCTTGCCGAGATCACAGATACGCAGTATTTT.

This clonotype came up many times. The chain joins TRBV12-3 or TRBV12-4 to TRBJ2-2; TRBD2 aligns across 7 bases. The CDR3 covers 15 residues. V gave up 2 bases and J gave up 2 bases; unmatched junction bases: 2. In DNA form, the CDR3 reads TGTGCCAGCAGTTTAAGGGACTATAACACCGGGGAGCTGTTTTTT. This gives the protein CASSLRDYNTGELFF.

This clonotype was detected many times. The gene calls are TRBV20-1 and TRBJ2-1, with TRBD2 matching 14 bases. J lost 9 bases, V lost 5 bases, and 9 bases had no gene match. The CDR3 contains 15 residues. From germline, CDR1 is DFQATT and CDR2 SNEGSKA (reference sequence). CDR3: CSAQPGLAGAREQFF. CDR3 DNA sequence: TGCAGTGCTCAACCGGGACTAGCGGGAGCCCGTGAGCAGTTCTTC.

This clonotype was observed at least ten times. The gene calls are TRBV6-5 and TRBJ1-4, with 10 bases lining up with TRBD1. The V and J ends lost 2 bases and 5 bases, in that order; junction bases with no gene match: 5. This CDR3 is built from 16 residues. The V gene's germline CDR1 is MNHEY and CDR2 SVGAGI. The CDR3 loop is CASSYARDRGNEKLFF. CDR3 sequence (DNA): TGTGCCAGCAGTTACGCGCGGGACAGGGGCAATGAAAAACTGTTTTTT.

A few counts support this clonotype. J is TRBJ2-5 and V is TRBV3-1; no definite D call. The V end was cut by 1 base, the J end by 2 bases, with 8 bases between. The CDR3 contains 14 residues. The germline V gene encodes CDR1 LGHDT and CDR2 YNNKEL (reference sequence). The CDR3 coding sequence is TGTGCCAGCAGCCAAGTCCCGTATCAAGAGACCCAGTACTTC. Amino acids: CASSQVPYQETQYF.

This clonotype came up a few times. A much larger clone differs from this one at a single base, so this may be a read error. The CDR3 here is CASSQDQVDTQYF. CDR3 sequence (DNA): TGTGCCAGCAGCCAAGATCAGGTAGATACGCAGTATTTT. The rearrangement joins TRBV4-2 to TRBJ2-3; D is unresolved. This CDR3 comprises 13 residues. In germline, CDR1 is LGHNA, CDR2 YNFKEQ. V was trimmed by 0 bases and J by 5 bases, leaving 6 bases between them.

This clonotype was observed many times. The chain combines TRBV5-1 with TRBJ2-1; no clear D gene. Between the trimmed V and J ends, which lost 4 bases and 4 bases, there was a span of 18 bases. In germline, CDR1 is SGHRS, CDR2 YFSETQ. The CDR3 has 16 amino acids. The CDR3 here is CASSQSTQRAYNEQFF. The CDR3 DNA reads TGCGCCAGCAGCCAATCGACCCAGCGCGCATACAATGAGCAGTTCTTC.

In its sample, this clonotype was seen many times. This chain connects TRBV6-2 or TRBV6-3 to TRBJ1-1; D call uncertain. This CDR3 is 12 amino acids long. Germline CDR1 reads MNHEY; CDR2 reads SVGEGT. V dropped 8 bases and J dropped 2 bases, with 9 bases sitting between them. CDR3 sequence: CASGRPNTEAFF. CDR3 sequence (DNA): TGTGCCAGCGGACGACCTAACACTGAAGCTTTCTTT.

Ten or more counts support this clonotype. This chain connects TRBV11-2 to TRBJ2-5, with D possibly being TRBD1 or TRBD2 (5 bases each). The ends were cut back, 0 bases at V and 2 bases at J, with 10 bases in the middle. Germline CDR1 and CDR2: SGHAT and FQNNGV. The CDR3 spans 15 residues. The CDR3 nucleotides read TGTGCCAGCAGCTTAGAGGGGACGGTACAAGAGACCCAGTACTTC. As protein: CASSLEGTVQETQYF.

The rearrangement joins TRBV15 to TRBJ1-1; tentative D call: TRBD1 (6 bases). This CDR3 contains 13 residues. The germline CDR1 and CDR2 sequences are LNHNV and YYDKDF (reference sequence). The germline V and J ends were trimmed by 1 base and 11 bases, with 14 bases remaining between them. The CDR3: CATSRAEGTSAFF. The CDR3, as DNA: TGTGCCACCAGCAGAGCGGAGGGGACAAGCGCTTTCTTT.

The chain recombines TRBV4-2 with TRBJ2-7; TRBD2 agrees at 7 bases. This CDR3 comprises 14 residues. Germline V CDR1 and CDR2: LGHNA, YNFKEQ. V was pared by 3 bases and J by 2 bases, with 4 bases of the junction left unmatched. This CDR3 reads CASSQREYPYEQYF. In DNA, the CDR3 is TGTGCCAGCAGCCAGCGGGAGTACCCCTACGAGCAGTACTTC.

This clonotype turned up a few times. The V call is TRBV19, the J call TRBJ2-7; TRBD2 might be the D (6 bases). Trimming stripped 0 bases from V and 0 bases from J, with 9 bases between. The CDR3 totals 15 residues. Germline CDR1 LNHDA, CDR2 SQIVND (reference sequence). The CDR3 here is CASSIDGGASYEQYF. CDR3 DNA: TGTGCCAGTAGTATAGATGGCGGGGCCTCCTACGAGCAGTACTTC.

This clonotype has at least ten counts. This chain connects TRBV27 to TRBJ2-7, with 8 bases that match TRBD1. The CDR3 spans 12 residues. Germline V gene data show CDR1 as MNHEY and CDR2 as SMNVEV (reference sequence). The trim removed 11 bases at V and 4 bases at J, leaving 7 bases unmatched. CDR3 sequence reads: CAAGQGAYEQYF. Written as DNA, the CDR3 is TGTGCCGCAGGACAGGGTGCGTACGAGCAGTACTTC.

The chain joins TRBV5-1 to TRBJ2-3, with 8 bases identical to TRBD1. After removal of 4 bases from V and 5 bases from J, the junction contained 3 bases not matched to a gene. The CDR3 length is 13 residues. Germline V gene sequence: CDR1 SGHRS, CDR2 YFSETQ. Written as DNA, the CDR3 is TGCGCCAGCAGCACAGGGGGATTAGATACGCAGTATTTT. Protein: CASSTGGLDTQYF. Supplemented by reference TRBV5-1 and TRBJ2-3, the full variable domain reads KAGVTQTPRYLIKTRGQQVTLSCSPISGHRSVSWYQQTPGQGLQFLFEYFSETQRNKGNFPGRFSGRQFSNSRSEMNVSTLELGDSALYLCASSTGGLDTQYFGPGTRLTVL.

With respect to this clonotype: This could be a read error, since a much larger clone is one nucleotide away. The chain is built from TRBV27 and TRBJ1-1, with 7 bases identical to TRBD1. Germline lookup yields CDR1 MNHEY and CDR2 SMNVEV (reference sequence). The trim removed 4 bases at V and 5 bases at J, leaving 7 bases unmatched. The CDR3 totals 14 residues. For the CDR3, the DNA is TGTGCCAGCAGTTCTGCAGGGGGTGTGACTGAAGCTTTCTTT. Residues: CASSSAGGVTEAFF.

This chain uses TRBV5-1 with TRBJ1-4; the D is unclear. V was shortened by 5 bases and J by 6 bases, with 14 bases between the two germline ends. The CDR3 consists of 14 residues. In germline, CDR1 is SGHRS, CDR2 YFSETQ. DNA of the CDR3: TGCGCCAGCAGAACGGGCGGCCTTTATGAAAAACTGTTTTTT. It is translated as CASRTGGLYEKLFF.

This clonotype was detected many times. The chain has TRBV6-2 or TRBV6-3 and TRBJ2-3; D unresolved. This CDR3 is 13 amino acids long. Germline V CDR1 and CDR2: MNHEY, SVGEGT. Between the trimmed V and J ends, which lost 2 bases and 6 bases, there was a span of 9 bases. CDR3 in DNA: TGTGCCAGCAGTTACCCCAGCAACGATACGCAGTATTTT. This translates into CASSYPSNDTQYF.